This T cell receptor beta chain was retrieved from a study of blood T cell repertoires in COVID-19. Study at large: Whether acute or convalescent, the COVID-19 samples came from the United States, Italy and Spain. T cells, B-cell-depleted T cells, or PBMCs supplied cDNA or gDNA.

Profiled with immunoSEQ multiplex PCR; TCRdb holds only in-frame clones, not every one. Among more than 60,000 clones listed, more than 75% were seen once. V was trimmed by 5 bases and J by 2 bases, leaving 9 bases between them. The CDR3 has 13 residues. This TCR was sampled from a woman aged 80 or over with active or convalescent COVID-19. The chain is built from TRBV12-3 or TRBV12-4 and TRBJ1-1; D is undetermined. What was sequenced was peripheral blood. CDR3 residues: CASSVTLNTEAFF. CDR3 sequence (DNA): TGTGCCAGCAGTGTAACTCTAAACACTGAAGCTTTCTTT.